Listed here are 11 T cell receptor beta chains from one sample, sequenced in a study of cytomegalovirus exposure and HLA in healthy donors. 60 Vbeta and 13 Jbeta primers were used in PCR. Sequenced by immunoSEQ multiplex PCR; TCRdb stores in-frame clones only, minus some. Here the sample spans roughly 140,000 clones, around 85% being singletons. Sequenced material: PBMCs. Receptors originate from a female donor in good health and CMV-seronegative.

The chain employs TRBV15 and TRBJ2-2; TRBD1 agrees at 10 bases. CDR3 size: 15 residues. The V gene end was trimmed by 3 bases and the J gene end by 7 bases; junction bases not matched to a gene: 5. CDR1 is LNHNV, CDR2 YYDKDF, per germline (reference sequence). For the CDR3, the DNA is TGTGCCACCAGCAGCGGACAGGGGGGGATCGGGGAGCTGTTTTTT. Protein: CATSSGQGGIGELFF.

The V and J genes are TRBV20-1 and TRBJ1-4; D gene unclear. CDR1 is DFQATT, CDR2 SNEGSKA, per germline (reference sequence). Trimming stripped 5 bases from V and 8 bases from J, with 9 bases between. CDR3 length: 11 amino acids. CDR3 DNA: TGCAGTGCTCCTTCCGAGGAAAAACTGTTTTTT. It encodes CSAPSEEKLFF.

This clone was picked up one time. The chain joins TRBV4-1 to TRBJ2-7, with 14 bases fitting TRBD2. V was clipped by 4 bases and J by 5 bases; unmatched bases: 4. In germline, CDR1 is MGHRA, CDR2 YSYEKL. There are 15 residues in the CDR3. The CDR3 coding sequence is TGCGCCAGCAGCCTTACGGGACTAGCGGGAGACGAGCAGTACTTC. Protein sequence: CASSLTGLAGDEQYF.

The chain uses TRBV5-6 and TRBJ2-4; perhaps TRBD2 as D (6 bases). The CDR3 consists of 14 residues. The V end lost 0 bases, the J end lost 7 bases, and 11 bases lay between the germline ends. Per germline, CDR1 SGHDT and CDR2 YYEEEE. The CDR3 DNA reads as TGTGCCAGCAGCTTGGGGACACGGGGGAACATTCAGTACTTC. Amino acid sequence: CASSLGTRGNIQYF.

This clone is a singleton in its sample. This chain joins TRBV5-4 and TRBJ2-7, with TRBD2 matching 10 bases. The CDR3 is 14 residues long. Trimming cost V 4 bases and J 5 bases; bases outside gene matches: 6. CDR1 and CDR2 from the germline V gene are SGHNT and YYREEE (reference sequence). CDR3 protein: CASSTPSGSNEQYF. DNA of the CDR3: TGTGCCAGCAGCACTCCTAGCGGGAGTAACGAGCAGTACTTC. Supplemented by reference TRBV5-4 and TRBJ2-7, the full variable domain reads ETGVTQSPTHLIKTRGQQVTLRCSSQSGHNTVSWYQQALGQGPQFIFQYYREEENGRGNFPPRFSGLQFPNYSSELNVNALELDDSALYLCASSTPSGSNEQYFGPGTRLTVT.

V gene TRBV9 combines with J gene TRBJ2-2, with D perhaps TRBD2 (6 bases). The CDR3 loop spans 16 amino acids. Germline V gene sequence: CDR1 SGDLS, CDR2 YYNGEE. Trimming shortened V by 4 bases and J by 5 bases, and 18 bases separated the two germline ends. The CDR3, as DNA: TGTGCCAGCAGCCCCGGGACTGGCCTTTGGACCGGGGAGCTGTTTTTT. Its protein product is CASSPGTGLWTGELFF.

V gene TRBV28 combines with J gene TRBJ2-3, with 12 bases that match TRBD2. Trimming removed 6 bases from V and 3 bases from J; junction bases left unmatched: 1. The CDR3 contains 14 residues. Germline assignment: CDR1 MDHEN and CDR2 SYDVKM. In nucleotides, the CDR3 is TGTGCCAGCAGGACTAGCGGGAGTACAGATACGCAGTATTTT. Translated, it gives CASRTSGSTDTQYF.

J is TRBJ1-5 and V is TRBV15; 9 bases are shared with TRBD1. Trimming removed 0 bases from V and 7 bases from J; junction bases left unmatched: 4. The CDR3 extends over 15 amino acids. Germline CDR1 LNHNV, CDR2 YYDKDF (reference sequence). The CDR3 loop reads CATSRDLDRGQPQHF. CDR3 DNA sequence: TGTGCCACCAGCAGAGACCTGGACAGGGGACAGCCCCAGCATTTT.

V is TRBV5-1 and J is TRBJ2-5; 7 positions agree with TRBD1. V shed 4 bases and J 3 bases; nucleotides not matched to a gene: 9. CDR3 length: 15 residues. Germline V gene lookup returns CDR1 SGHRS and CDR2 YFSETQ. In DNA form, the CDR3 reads TGCGCCAGCAGCAGGAGACAGGGAAAGGAAGAGACCCAGTACTTC. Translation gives CASSRRQGKEETQYF. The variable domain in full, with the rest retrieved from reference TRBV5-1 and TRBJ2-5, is KAGVTQTPRYLIKTRGQQVTLSCSPISGHRSVSWYQQTPGQGLQFLFEYFSETQRNKGNFPGRFSGRQFSNSRSEMNVSTLELGDSALYLCASSRRQGKEETQYFGPGTRLLVL.

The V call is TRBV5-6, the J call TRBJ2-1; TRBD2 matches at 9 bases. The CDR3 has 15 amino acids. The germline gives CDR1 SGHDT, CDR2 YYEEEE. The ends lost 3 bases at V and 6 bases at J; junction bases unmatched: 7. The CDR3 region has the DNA TGTGCCAGCAGCTACGACACTAGCGGGTTCAATGAGCAGTTCTTC. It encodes CASSYDTSGFNEQFF.

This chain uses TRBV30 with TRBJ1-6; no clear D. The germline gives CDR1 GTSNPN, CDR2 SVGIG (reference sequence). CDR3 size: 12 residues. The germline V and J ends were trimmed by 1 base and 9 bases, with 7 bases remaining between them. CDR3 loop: CAWSEAVSPLHF. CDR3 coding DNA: TGTGCCTGGAGTGAAGCTGTTTCACCCCTCCACTTT. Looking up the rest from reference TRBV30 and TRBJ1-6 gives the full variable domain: SQTIHQWPATLVQPVGSPLSLECTVEGTSNPNLYWYRQAAGRGLQLLFYSVGIGQISSEVPQNLSASRPQDRQFILSSKKLLLSDSGFYLCAWSEAVSPLHFGNGTRLTVT.